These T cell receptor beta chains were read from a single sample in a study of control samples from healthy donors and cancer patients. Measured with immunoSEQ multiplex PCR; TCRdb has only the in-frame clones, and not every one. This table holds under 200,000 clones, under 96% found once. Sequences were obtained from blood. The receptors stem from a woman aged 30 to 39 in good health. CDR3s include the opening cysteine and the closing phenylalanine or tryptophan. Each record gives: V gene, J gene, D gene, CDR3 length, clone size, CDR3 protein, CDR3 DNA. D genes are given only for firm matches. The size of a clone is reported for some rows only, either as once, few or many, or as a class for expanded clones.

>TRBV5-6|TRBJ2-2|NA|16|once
CASSLLGGGITGELFF
TGTGCCAGCAGCTTGCTGGGGGGCGGCATAACCGGGGAGCTGTTTTTT
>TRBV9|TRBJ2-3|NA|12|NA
CASSPILSAQYF
TGTGCCAGCAGCCCCATTCTATCCGCGCAGTATTTT
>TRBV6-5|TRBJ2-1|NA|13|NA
CASSYSTRNEQFF
TGTGCCAGCAGTTACTCGACACGGAATGAGCAGTTCTTC
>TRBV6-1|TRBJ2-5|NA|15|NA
CASSEGELWGETQYF
TGTGCCAGCAGTGAAGGGGAACTCTGGGGGGAGACCCAGTACTTC
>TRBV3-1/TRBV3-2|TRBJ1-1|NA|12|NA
CASSQGVTEAFF
TGTGCCAGCAGCCAAGGAGTCACTGAAGCTTTCTTT
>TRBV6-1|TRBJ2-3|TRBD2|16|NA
CASSEIAGGPTDTQYF
TGTGCCAGCAGTGAAATAGCGGGAGGGCCGACAGATACGCAGTATTTT
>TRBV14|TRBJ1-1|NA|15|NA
CASSQDGRGNTEAFF
TGTGCCAGCAGCCAAGACGGGAGGGGAAACACTGAAGCTTTCTTT
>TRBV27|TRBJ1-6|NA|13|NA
CASSYRARSPLHF
TGTGCCAGCAGTTACAGGGCTAGGTCACCCCTCCACTTT
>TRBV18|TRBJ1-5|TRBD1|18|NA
CASSPLPPGQGVNQPQHF
TGTGCCAGCTCACCGTTACCCCCGGGACAGGGTGTTAATCAGCCCCAGCATTTT
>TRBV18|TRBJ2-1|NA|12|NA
CASSPTKNEQFF
TGTGCCAGCTCGCCCACAAAGAATGAGCAGTTCTTC
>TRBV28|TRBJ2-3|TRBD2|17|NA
CASSLPGTSGGSDTQYF
TGTGCCAGCAGTTTACCCGGGACTAGCGGGGGATCAGATACGCAGTATTTT
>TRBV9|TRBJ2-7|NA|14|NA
CASSVGGISYEQYF
TGTGCCAGCAGCGTAGGAGGGATCTCCTACGAGCAGTACTTC
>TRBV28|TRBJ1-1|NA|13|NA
CASRPSGRTEAFF
TGTGCCAGCAGACCATCAGGGCGGACTGAAGCTTTCTTT
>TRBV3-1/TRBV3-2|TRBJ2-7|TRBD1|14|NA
CASSPGTGLGEQYF
TGTGCCAGCAGCCCCGGGACAGGGCTTGGCGAGCAGTACTTC
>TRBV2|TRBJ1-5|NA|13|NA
CASSEGPPGAQHF
TGTGCCAGCAGTGAGGGCCCCCCCGGGGCCCAGCATTTT
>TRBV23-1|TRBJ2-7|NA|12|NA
CASSQSENEQYF
TGCGCCAGCAGTCAATCGGAGAACGAGCAGTACTTC
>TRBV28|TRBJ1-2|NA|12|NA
CASSFRTHGYTF
TGTGCCAGCAGTTTCCGAACTCATGGCTACACCTTC
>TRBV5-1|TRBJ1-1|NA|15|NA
CASSLGLSGNTEAFF
TGCGCCAGCAGCTTGGGATTGTCAGGGAACACTGAAGCTTTCTTT
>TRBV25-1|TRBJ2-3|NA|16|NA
CASQTARGGSTDTQYF
TGTGCCAGCCAGACGGCCAGGGGGGGAAGCACAGATACGCAGTATTTT
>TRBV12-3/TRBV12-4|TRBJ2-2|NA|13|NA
CASGTLSTGELFF
TGTGCCAGCGGGACACTCAGCACCGGGGAGCTGTTTTTT
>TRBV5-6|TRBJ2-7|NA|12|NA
CASSFYPGEQYF
TGTGCCAGCAGCTTCTATCCCGGAGAGCAGTACTTC
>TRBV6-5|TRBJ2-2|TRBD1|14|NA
CASGRGQGTGELFF
TGTGCCAGCGGCAGGGGGCAAGGCACCGGGGAGCTGTTTTTT
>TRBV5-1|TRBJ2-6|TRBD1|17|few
CASRQGQGGPGANVLTF
TGCGCCAGCAGGCAAGGACAGGGGGGCCCTGGGGCCAACGTCCTGACTTTC
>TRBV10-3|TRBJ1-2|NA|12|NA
CAISSGGYGYTF
TGTGCCATCAGTAGCGGGGGCTATGGCTACACCTTC
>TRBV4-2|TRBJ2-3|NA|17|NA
CASSQDSARGLTDTQYF
TGTGCCAGCAGCCAAGATTCGGCGAGGGGTCTCACAGATACGCAGTATTTT
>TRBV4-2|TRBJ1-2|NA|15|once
CASSQELGENYGYTF
TGTGCCAGCAGCCAAGAATTAGGAGAGAACTATGGCTACACCTTC